This TCR beta chain was sequenced in a study of brain T cells in children with intractable seizures. This table comes from immunoSEQ multiplex PCR, and its TCRdb copy is limited to in-frame clones, with some not included. The sample has around 340,000 clones, 93% seen once. In the case of this clone: The antigen is unknown.

The CDR3 length is 15 residues. Study observations and caveats: Absence of clones before surgery may stem from lower sequencing depth. Only CDR3 sequence similarity suggested viral specificity, without known HCMV serostatus.

Stated time point: blood from clinic visit 5 months post-surgery; TSC patient then seizure free. The sequenced cases were selected for having the highest brain T cell transcript signatures. Pre-surgery treatment included at least one anti-epileptic drug. This sequence originates from a boy younger than two with tuberous sclerosis and intractable seizures. This chain joins TRBV21-1 and TRBJ2-7; TRBD2 is the table's D call and was not checked against the DNA. TRBV21-1 is annotated as a pseudogene. The input for sequencing was peripheral blood, taken roughly 5 months after surgery. CDR3 in DNA: TGTGCCAGCAGCAAACTAAAGTGCCCAACTTACGAGCAGTACTTC. It translates to CASSKLKCPTYEQYF.